This entry describes one T cell receptor (beta chain). The antigen remains undetermined. PCR used 60 Vbeta primers and 13 Jbeta primers. Data came from immunoSEQ multiplex PCR; TCRdb stores just in-frame clones and leaves some out. The sample has 55,000 to 70,000 clones, and its top ten clones hold roughly 2.3%. All the people who gave samples were healthy bone marrow donors. This sample stems from a study of cytomegalovirus exposure and HLA in healthy donors. Study-level background: The Caucasian-associated ancestry cluster contained about four fifths of the roughly 400 genotyped donors. Broader study findings: The study flagged about 150 TCR beta chains as cytomegalovirus-associated.

Trimming left V 2 bases short and J 5 bases short, with 15 bases between. Germline lookup yields CDR1 SGHTA and CDR2 FQGTGA. CDR3 length: 15 residues. The receptor was derived from a female donor in good health and CMV-seropositive. The specimen sequenced was PBMCs. The V and J genes are TRBV7-3 and TRBJ2-5; D call uncertain. DNA for the CDR3: TGTGCCAGCAGCTTAGCCCCCGTCGTTGGCGAGACCCAGTACTTC. Protein product: CASSLAPVVGETQYF.